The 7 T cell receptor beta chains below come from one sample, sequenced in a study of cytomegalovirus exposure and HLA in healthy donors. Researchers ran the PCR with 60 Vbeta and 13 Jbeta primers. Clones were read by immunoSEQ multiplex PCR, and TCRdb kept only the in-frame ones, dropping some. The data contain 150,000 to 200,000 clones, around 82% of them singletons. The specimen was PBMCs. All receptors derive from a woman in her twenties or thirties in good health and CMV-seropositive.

CDR3 bases: TGTGCCAGCAGCCCCGGGGGCGGGGGGACAGATACGCAGTATTTT. Translated, it gives CASSPGGGGTDTQYF. The chain uses TRBV9 and TRBJ2-3; 8 bases agree with TRBD2. Per germline, CDR1 SGDLS and CDR2 YYNGEE. Trimming removed 4 bases from V and 3 bases from J; junction bases left unmatched: 7. This CDR3 is built from 15 residues.

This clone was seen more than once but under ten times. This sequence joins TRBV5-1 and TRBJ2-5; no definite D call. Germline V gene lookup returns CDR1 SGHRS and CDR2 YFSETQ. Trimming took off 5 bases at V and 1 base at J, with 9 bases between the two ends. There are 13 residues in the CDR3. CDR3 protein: CASRAWSQETQYF. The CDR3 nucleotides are TGCGCCAGCAGGGCTTGGAGCCAAGAGACCCAGTACTTC. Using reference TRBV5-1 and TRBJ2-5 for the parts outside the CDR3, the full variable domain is KAGVTQTPRYLIKTRGQQVTLSCSPISGHRSVSWYQQTPGQGLQFLFEYFSETQRNKGNFPGRFSGRQFSNSRSEMNVSTLELGDSALYLCASRAWSQETQYFGPGTRLLVL.

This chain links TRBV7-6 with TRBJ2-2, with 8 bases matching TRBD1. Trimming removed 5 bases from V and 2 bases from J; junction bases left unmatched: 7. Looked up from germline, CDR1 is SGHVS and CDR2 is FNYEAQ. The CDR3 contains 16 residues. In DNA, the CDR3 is TGTGCCAGCAGCCCGACAGGGGTGGCAAACACCGGGGAGCTGTTTTTT. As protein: CASSPTGVANTGELFF.

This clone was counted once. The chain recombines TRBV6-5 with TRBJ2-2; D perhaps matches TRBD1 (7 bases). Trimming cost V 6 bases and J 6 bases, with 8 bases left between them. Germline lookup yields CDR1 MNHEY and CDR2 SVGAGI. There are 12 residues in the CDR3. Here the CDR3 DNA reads TGTGCCAGCAGCAGGGGGGCCGGGGAGCTGTTTTTT. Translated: CASSRGAGELFF.

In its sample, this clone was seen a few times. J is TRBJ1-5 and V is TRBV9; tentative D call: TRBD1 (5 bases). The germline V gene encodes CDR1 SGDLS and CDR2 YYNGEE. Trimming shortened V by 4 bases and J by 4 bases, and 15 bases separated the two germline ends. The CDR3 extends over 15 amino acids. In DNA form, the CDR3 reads TGTGCCAGCAGCCCCCTAGGGGCGGCGAATCAGCCCCAGCATTTT. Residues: CASSPLGAANQPQHF.

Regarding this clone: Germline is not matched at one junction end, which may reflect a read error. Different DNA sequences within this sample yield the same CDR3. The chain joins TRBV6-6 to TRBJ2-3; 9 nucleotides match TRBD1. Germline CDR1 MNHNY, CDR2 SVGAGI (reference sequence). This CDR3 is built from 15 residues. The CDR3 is CASSYPGQGTDTQYF. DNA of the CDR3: TGTGCCAGTAGTTACCCGGGACAGGGAACAGATACGCAGTATTTT.

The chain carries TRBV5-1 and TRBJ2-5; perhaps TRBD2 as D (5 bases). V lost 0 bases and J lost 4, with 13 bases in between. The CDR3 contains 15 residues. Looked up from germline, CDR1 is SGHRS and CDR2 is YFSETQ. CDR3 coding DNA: TGCGCCAGCAGCTTGGTCGCTAGCCGGGGAGAGACCCAGTACTTC. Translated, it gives CASSLVASRGETQYF.